These 2 T cell receptor beta chains were sequenced from one sample in a study of blood T cells in healthy people across ages (dated by TCRdb to about 2015). Library preparation employed 5' RACE. The sample was run on an Illumina HiSeq 2500. A second PCR of roughly 7 to 11 cycles was run with a J-beta primer mix and a sample-barcoded 5' primer. The public reads were reprocessed in TCRdb via fastp at Q25 and MiXCR, keeping in-frame beta chains. Each CDR3 protein gets just one entry, which takes the most common genes and DNA from the rows behind it. This sample holds 600,000 to 650,000 distinct CDR3 sequences; around three fifths were observed only once. The leading ten clones occupy more than 35% of the sample. Sequenced material: blood. The receptors stem from a man aged 60-69 years in good health.

This rearrangement joins TRBV14 to TRBJ2-5, with a tentative D call TRBD1 (6 bases). The closer fit of TRBJ2-7 to the DNA end suggests the J call may be wrong. CDR3 size: 18 residues. Germline lookup yields CDR1 SGHDN and CDR2 FVKESK. The CDR3 nucleotides read TGTGCCAGCAGCCAAGATAGACTCACAGGGAAGAACCACTACGAGCAGTACTTC. As protein: CASSQDRLTGKNHYEQYF.

The chain has TRBV12-3 or TRBV12-4 and TRBJ1-1, with a tentative D call TRBD1 (6 bases). The V end was cut by 5 bases, the J end by 8 bases, with 15 bases between. The CDR3 consists of 13 residues. CDR3 sequence: CASSRIQGGEAFF. As DNA, the CDR3 is TGTGCCAGCAGTCGGATACAGGGCGGAGAAGCTTTCTTT.